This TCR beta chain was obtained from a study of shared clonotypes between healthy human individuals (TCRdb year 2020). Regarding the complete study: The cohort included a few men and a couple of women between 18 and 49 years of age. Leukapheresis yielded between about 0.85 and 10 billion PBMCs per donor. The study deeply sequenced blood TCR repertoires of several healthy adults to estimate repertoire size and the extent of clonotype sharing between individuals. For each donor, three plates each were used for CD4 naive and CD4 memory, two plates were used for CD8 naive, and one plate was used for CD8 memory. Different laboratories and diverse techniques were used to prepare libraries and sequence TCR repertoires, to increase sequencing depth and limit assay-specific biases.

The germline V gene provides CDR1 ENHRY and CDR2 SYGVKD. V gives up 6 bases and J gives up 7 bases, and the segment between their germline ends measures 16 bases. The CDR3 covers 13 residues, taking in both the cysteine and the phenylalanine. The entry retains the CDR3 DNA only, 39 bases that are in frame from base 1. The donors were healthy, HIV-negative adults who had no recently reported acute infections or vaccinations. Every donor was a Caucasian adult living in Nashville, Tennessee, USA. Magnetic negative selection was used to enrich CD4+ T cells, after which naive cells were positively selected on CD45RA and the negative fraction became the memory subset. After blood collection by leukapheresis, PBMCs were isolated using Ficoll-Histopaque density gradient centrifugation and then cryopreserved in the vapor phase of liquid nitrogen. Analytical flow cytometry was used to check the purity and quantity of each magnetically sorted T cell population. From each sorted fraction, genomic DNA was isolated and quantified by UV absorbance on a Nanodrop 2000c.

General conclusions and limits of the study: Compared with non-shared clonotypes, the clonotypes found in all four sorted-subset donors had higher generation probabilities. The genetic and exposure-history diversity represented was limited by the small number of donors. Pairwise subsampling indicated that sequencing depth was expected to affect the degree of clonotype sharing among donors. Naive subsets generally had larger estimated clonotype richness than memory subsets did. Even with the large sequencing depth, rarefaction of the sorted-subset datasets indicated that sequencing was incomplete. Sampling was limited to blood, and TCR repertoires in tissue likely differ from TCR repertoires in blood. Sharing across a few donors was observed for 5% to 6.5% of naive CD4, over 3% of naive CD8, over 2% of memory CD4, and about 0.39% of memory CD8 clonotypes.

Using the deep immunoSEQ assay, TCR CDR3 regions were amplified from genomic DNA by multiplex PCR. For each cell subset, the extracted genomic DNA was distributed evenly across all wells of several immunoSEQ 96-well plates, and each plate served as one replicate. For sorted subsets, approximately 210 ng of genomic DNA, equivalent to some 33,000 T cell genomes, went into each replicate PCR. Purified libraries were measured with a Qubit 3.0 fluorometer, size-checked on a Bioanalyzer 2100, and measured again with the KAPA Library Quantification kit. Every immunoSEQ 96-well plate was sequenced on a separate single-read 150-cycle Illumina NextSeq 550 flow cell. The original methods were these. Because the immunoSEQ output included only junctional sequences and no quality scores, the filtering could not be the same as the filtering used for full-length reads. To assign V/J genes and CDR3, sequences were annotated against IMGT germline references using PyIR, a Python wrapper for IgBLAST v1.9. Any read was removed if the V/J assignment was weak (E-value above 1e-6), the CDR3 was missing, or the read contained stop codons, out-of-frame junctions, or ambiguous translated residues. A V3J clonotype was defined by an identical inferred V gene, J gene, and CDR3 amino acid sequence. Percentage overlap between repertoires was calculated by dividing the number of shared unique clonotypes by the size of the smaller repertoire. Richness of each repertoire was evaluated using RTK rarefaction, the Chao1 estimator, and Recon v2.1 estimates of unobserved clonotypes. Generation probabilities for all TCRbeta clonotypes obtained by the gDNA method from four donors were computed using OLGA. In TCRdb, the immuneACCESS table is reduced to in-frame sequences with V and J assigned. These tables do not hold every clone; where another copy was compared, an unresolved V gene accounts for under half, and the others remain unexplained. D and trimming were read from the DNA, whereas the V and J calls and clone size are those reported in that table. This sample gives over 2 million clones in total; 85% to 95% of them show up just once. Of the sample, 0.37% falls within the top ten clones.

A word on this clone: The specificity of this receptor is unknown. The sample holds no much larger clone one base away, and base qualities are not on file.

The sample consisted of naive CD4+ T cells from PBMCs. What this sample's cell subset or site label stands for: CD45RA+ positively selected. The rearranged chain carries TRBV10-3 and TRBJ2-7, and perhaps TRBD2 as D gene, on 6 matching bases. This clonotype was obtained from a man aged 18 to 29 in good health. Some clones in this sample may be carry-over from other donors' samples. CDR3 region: CAISSQGGQEQYF. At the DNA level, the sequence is TGTGCCATCAGCTCGCAGGGAGGTCAAGAGCAGTACTTC.